A single sample gave rise to the 27 T cell receptor beta chains below, sequenced in a study of identical twins. TCRdb re-analysed the 5' RACE reads in MiXCR, keeping a single row per CDR3 protein. Of nearly 250,000 distinct CDR3 sequences in the sample, 5.5% to 7% are singletons; the top ten hold approximately 3.6%. The data also belong to a second study, concerning yellow fever vaccine responses in identical twins.

The specimen sequenced was memory (CD45RO+) T cells sorted from blood. The receptors shown here come from a woman under 30 in good health.

This chain links TRBV6-5 with TRBJ2-1; D may be TRBD2 (5 bases). V lost 2 bases and J lost 9, with 11 bases in between. The CDR3 spans 13 residues. Germline values: CDR1 MNHEY, CDR2 SVGAGI. The CDR3 region has the DNA TGTGCCAGCAGTTACATCGCGGGCCCTGAGCAGTTCTTC. Translated: CASSYIAGPEQFF.

The chain uses TRBV12-3 or TRBV12-4 and TRBJ1-4; the D is unclear. CDR3 length: 17 amino acids. Trimming took off 1 base at V and 2 bases at J, with 14 bases between the two ends. The CDR3 here is CASSLGSSPVTNEKLFF. The CDR3 region has the DNA TGTGCCAGCAGTTTAGGTAGTTCGCCGGTGACTAATGAAAAACTGTTTTTT.

This clonotype has just a few counts. CDR3 sequence (DNA): TGTGCCAGCAGCCTACTTTGGCAAGGTGAAAAACTGTTTTTT. Protein sequence: CASSLLWQGEKLFF. J is TRBJ1-4 and V is TRBV12-3 or TRBV12-4; D call uncertain. This CDR3 comprises 14 residues. Trimming removed 6 bases at V and 7 bases at J, with 15 bases between.

At least ten counts were recorded for this clonotype. The rearrangement uses TRBV3-1 and TRBJ1-2; TRBD1 aligns across 10 bases. This CDR3 is built from 15 residues. The junction had 6 bases not matched to a gene; V was cut back by 4 bases and J by 4 bases. The germline CDR1 and CDR2 sequences are LGHDT and YNNKEL (reference sequence). The CDR3 spells CASSPWDRGSYGYTF. The CDR3 bases are TGTGCCAGCAGCCCCTGGGACAGGGGAAGCTATGGCTACACCTTC.

The chain combines TRBV27 with TRBJ1-1, with a possible D match to TRBD1 (5 bases). The germline V gene has CDR1 MNHEY and CDR2 SMNVEV (reference sequence). Trimming removed 3 bases from V and 4 bases from J, with 12 bases in between. The length of the CDR3 is 14 residues. In nucleotides, the CDR3 is TGTGCCAGCAGTTTGGGACCCCTTGGCACTGAAGCTTTCTTT. This encodes CASSLGPLGTEAFF.

This clonotype was picked up many times. The chain is built from TRBV5-1 and TRBJ2-1; TRBD1 matches at 7 bases. CDR3 length: 16 amino acids. From germline, CDR1 is SGHRS and CDR2 YFSETQ. V lost 4 bases, J lost 8 bases, and 15 bases stayed unmatched. The CDR3 loop reads CASSADRAGSRHEQFF. The DNA for the CDR3 is TGCGCCAGCAGCGCAGACAGGGCTGGTAGCCGGCATGAGCAGTTCTTC.

This clonotype turned up a few times. The CDR3 DNA sequence: TGTGCCAGCAGCGAGACAAGAAATAGCAATCAGCCCCAGCATTTT. As protein: CASSETRNSNQPQHF. V is TRBV6-1 and J is TRBJ1-5; no reliable D call. CDR3 length: 15 amino acids. CDR1 is MNHNS and CDR2 is SASEGT in the germline V gene. Trimming left V 6 bases short and J 0 bases short, with 12 bases between.

Ten or more counts support this clonotype. V and J are TRBV28 and TRBJ1-6; unclear D gene. Germline CDR1 MDHEN, CDR2 SYDVKM. The V gene lost 1 base and the J gene lost 0 bases, with 7 bases spanning the gap. CDR3 length equals 16 residues. CDR3 nucleotide sequence: TGTGCCAGCAGTTTATTAGCCAGCTCCTATAATTCACCCCTCCACTTT. Translated, it gives CASSLLASSYNSPLHF.

This clonotype was picked up many times. V usage is TRBV7-8 and J usage is TRBJ2-5, with 7 nucleotides matching TRBD2. Germline V gene lookup returns CDR1 SGHVS and CDR2 FQNEAQ. The length of the CDR3 is 15 residues. J gave up 1 base and V 6 bases, and 8 bases lay outside the gene matches. The CDR3 coding sequence is TGTGCCAGCAGACTAGCGTACTTTCGCCAAGAGACCCAGTACTTC. Translating gives CASRLAYFRQETQYF.

This clonotype was detected a few times. At one boundary the junction diverges from the germline segment, which might be a read error. The rearrangement links TRBV6-1 to TRBJ1-1, with D perhaps TRBD1 (6 bases). Germline assignment: CDR1 MNHNS and CDR2 SASEGT. The CDR3 has 17 residues. Written as DNA, the CDR3 is TGTGCCAGCAGAGAAGCCAGGGGCGGTGGCATGAACACTGAAGCTTTCTTT. Translation: CASREARGGGMNTEAFF.

The rearrangement links TRBV6-5 to TRBJ1-5, with 7 bases aligning to TRBD1. Trimming took 4 bases from V and 5 from J; bases not matched to a gene: 8. This CDR3 comprises 15 residues. Germline CDR1 reads MNHEY; CDR2 reads SVGAGI. CDR3 bases: TGTGCCAGCAGTTGGAGGGGGCAGGAGGATCAGCCCCAGCATTTT. Amino acid sequence: CASSWRGQEDQPQHF.

This clonotype was counted a few times. The J gene is TRBJ2-3, the V gene TRBV11-2; D perhaps matches TRBD1 (5 bases). Germline CDR1 reads SGHAT; CDR2 reads FQNNGV. Deletions cut 2 bases from V and 2 bases from J, with 8 bases between. The CDR3 has 14 residues. CDR3 DNA: TGTGCCAGCAGCTTACAGGGTCCCACAGATACGCAGTATTTT. Translated: CASSLQGPTDTQYF.

This clonotype was picked up many times. The gene calls are TRBV10-3 and TRBJ2-6, with 7 bases that match TRBD1. V was pared by 0 bases and J by 0 bases, with 17 bases of the junction left unmatched. In germline, CDR1 is ENHRY, CDR2 SYGVKD. CDR3 size: 22 residues. CDR3: CAISESRQLGQSQNSGANVLTF. The CDR3 DNA reads TGTGCCATCAGTGAGTCAAGGCAGTTGGGACAGTCGCAAAACTCTGGGGCCAACGTCCTGACTTTC.

This clonotype was counted between two and nine times. The J gene is TRBJ1-1, the V gene TRBV10-3, with 7 bases that match TRBD1. V lost 6 bases and J lost 5; bases outside the gene matches: 6. Per germline, CDR1 ENHRY and CDR2 SYGVKD. This CDR3 region has 13 residues. CDR3 amino acids: CAIRSGGRTEAFF. The CDR3, as DNA: TGTGCCATCAGATCAGGGGGAAGGACTGAAGCTTTCTTT.

The chain's CDR3 is CASSYIPGAGELFF. The CDR3 bases are TGTGCCAGCAGTTACATCCCCGGTGCCGGGGAGCTGTTTTTT. The chain has TRBV7-2 and TRBJ2-2, with no clear D. Trimming pared 6 bases from V and 6 bases from J, leaving 14 bases between. CDR3 size: 14 residues. From germline, CDR1 is SGHTA and CDR2 FQGNSA.

The genes are TRBV2 and TRBJ2-2; D is perhaps TRBD1 or TRBD2 (5 bases each). Trimming took 3 bases from V and 1 from J, leaving 12 bases between them. Germline V gene data show CDR1 as SNHLY and CDR2 as FYNNEI. The length of the CDR3 is 16 residues. The DNA for the CDR3 is TGTGCCAGCAGTGATTTTCGGGGCGGGAACACCGGGGAGCTGTTTTTT. Amino acids: CASSDFRGGNTGELFF.

The chain uses TRBV12-3 or TRBV12-4 and TRBJ2-3; 9 nucleotides agree with TRBD2. Trimming cost V 5 bases and J 2 bases; bases outside gene matches: 5. This CDR3 region has 15 residues. CDR3 coding DNA: TGTGCCAGCAGTCTCGGACTAGCGAACACAGATACGCAGTATTTT. It encodes CASSLGLANTDTQYF.

This clonotype turned up a few times. V gene TRBV20-1 combines with J gene TRBJ1-1; 8 nucleotides agree with TRBD1. The V segment lost 6 bases and the J segment 0 bases; nucleotides outside the gene matches: 6. Per germline, CDR1 DFQATT and CDR2 SNEGSKA (reference sequence). This CDR3 has 14 residues. In DNA form, the CDR3 reads TGCAGTGCAGGGACAGGATTTATGAACACTGAAGCTTTCTTT. Translated: CSAGTGFMNTEAFF.

At least ten counts were recorded for this clonotype. The CDR3 sequence is CATSNGLAENYNEQFF. CDR3 DNA: TGTGCCACCAGCAACGGACTAGCGGAAAACTACAATGAGCAGTTCTTC. V is TRBV15 and J is TRBJ2-1; TRBD2 matches 10 bases. This CDR3 spans 16 amino acids. Germline V gene sequence: CDR1 LNHNV, CDR2 YYDKDF (reference sequence). V was pared by 4 bases and J by 3 bases, with 6 bases of the junction left unmatched. The full variable domain, with the rest looked up from reference TRBV15 and TRBJ2-1, is DAMVIQNPRYQVTQFGKPVTLSCSQTLNHNVMYWYQQKSSQAPKLLFHYYDKDFNNEADTPDNFQSRRPNTSFCFLDIRSPGLGDTAMYLCATSNGLAENYNEQFFGPGTRLTVL.

This clonotype was counted between two and nine times. This chain joins TRBV20-1 and TRBJ2-5; TRBD1 aligns across 10 bases. The germline gives CDR1 DFQATT, CDR2 SNEGSKA (reference sequence). Trimming removed 1 base from V and 2 bases from J; junction bases left unmatched: 10. This CDR3 is built from 17 residues. CDR3 residues: CSARADRGRGPQETQYF. CDR3 DNA: TGCAGTGCTAGAGCTGACAGGGGGCGCGGACCACAAGAGACCCAGTACTTC.

This clonotype was seen only a few times. The chain couples TRBV5-6 to TRBJ2-7; no firm D call. The CDR3 sequence is 13 residues long. Germline CDR1 reads SGHDT; CDR2 reads YYEEEE. The germline V and J ends were trimmed by 0 bases and 12 bases, with 16 bases remaining between them. The CDR3 DNA sequence: TGTGCCAGCAGCTTGGGGCCCAAGGATACGGGGTACTTC. Residues: CASSLGPKDTGYF.

This clonotype occurred many times. The V gene is TRBV11-2, the J gene TRBJ2-1, with a tentative D call TRBD1 (6 bases). Trimming removed 0 bases from V and 5 bases from J, with 14 bases in between. Looked up from germline, CDR1 is SGHAT and CDR2 is FQNNGV. This CDR3 region has 16 residues. The CDR3 loop is CASSLEIYAGDNEQFF. Written as DNA, the CDR3 is TGTGCCAGCAGCTTAGAAATCTATGCAGGGGACAATGAGCAGTTCTTC.

This clonotype was counted many times. V gene TRBV3-1 combines with J gene TRBJ2-1; D is uncertain. The V gene lost 1 base and the J gene lost 6 bases, with 4 bases spanning the gap. The CDR3 covers 12 residues. Looked up from germline, CDR1 is LGHDT and CDR2 is YNNKEL (reference sequence). The DNA for the CDR3 is TGTGCCAGCAGCCAAGGGTTCAATGAGCAGTTCTTC. Its protein is CASSQGFNEQFF.

In its sample, this clonotype was seen many times. This CDR3 is CSARGGGGYKQYF. CDR3 bases: TGCAGTGCTAGAGGGGGGGGGGGTTACAAGCAGTACTTC. V gene TRBV20-1 combines with J gene TRBJ2-7; 7 positions match TRBD2. Germline values: CDR1 DFQATT, CDR2 SNEGSKA (reference sequence). J lost 8 bases, V lost 1 base, and 8 bases had no gene match. The CDR3 has 13 amino acids.

This clonotype was picked up a small number of times. The chain recombines TRBV7-8 with TRBJ2-7, with D maybe TRBD1 (6 bases). The germline V and J ends were trimmed by 5 bases and 3 bases, with 11 bases remaining between them. CDR1 and CDR2 (germline): SGHVS, FQNEAQ. CDR3 length equals 13 residues. CDR3 protein: CASSVTDSYEQYF. DNA for the CDR3: TGTGCCAGCAGCGTCACGGACAGCTACGAGCAGTACTTC.

There are a few counts of this clonotype. The chain uses TRBV9 and TRBJ2-2, with D maybe TRBD1 (6 bases). Per germline, CDR1 SGDLS and CDR2 YYNGEE. The CDR3 has 15 residues. V gave up 3 bases and J gave up 0 bases, with 9 bases separating them. The CDR3 is CASSAGTPNTGELFF. CDR3 nucleotide sequence: TGTGCCAGCAGCGCCGGGACACCGAACACCGGGGAGCTGTTTTTT.

The table lists this clonotype with many counts. J is TRBJ2-1 and V is TRBV12-3 or TRBV12-4; D is possibly TRBD2 (5 bases). The CDR3 sequence is 14 residues long. Trimming took off 6 bases at V and 7 bases at J, with 16 bases between the two ends. In DNA form, the CDR3 reads TGTGCCAGCAGACGGCTGGTTTCGGGGAATGAGCAGTTCTTC. Encoded protein: CASRRLVSGNEQFF.